Presented here are 4 T cell receptor beta chains from one specimen sequenced in a study of blood T cell repertoires in COVID-19. Sequencing was performed with immunoSEQ multiplex PCR; in TCRdb, only in-frame clones are kept and a portion is missing. The sample shows 300,000 to 450,000 clones, approximately 89% of them seen only once. The specimen sequenced was peripheral blood. These receptors were taken from a woman aged 60-75 years with COVID-19, enrolled during active disease.

The V and J genes are TRBV5-1 and TRBJ2-7; 13 bases fit TRBD2. CDR1 and CDR2 (germline): SGHRS, YFSETQ. This CDR3 spans 17 amino acids. After removal of 4 bases from V and 0 bases from J, the junction contained 7 bases not matched to a gene. The CDR3 DNA is TGCGCCAGCAGCAATCCGGGACTAGCGGGGACCTCCTACGAGCAGTACTTC. This translates into CASSNPGLAGTSYEQYF.

This clone was found once. V and J are TRBV9 and TRBJ2-1, with 11 bases fitting TRBD1. The CDR3 loop spans 15 amino acids. Germline V lookup: CDR1 SGDLS, CDR2 YYNGEE. Trimming took 4 bases from V and 4 from J; bases not matched to a gene: 4. In nucleotides, the CDR3 is TGTGCCAGCAGCTCCGGACAGGGGGCTTACAATGAGCAGTTCTTC. Translating it yields CASSSGQGAYNEQFF.

The CDR3 here is CSAGAVGYEKLFF. The CDR3, as DNA: TGCAGCGCAGGGGCCGTGGGGTATGAAAAACTGTTTTTT. The rearrangement links TRBV29-1 to TRBJ1-4, with D possibly TRBD1 on 6 matching bases. This CDR3 has 13 residues. Trimming shortened V by 7 bases and J by 6 bases, and 15 bases separated the two germline ends. The germline gives CDR1 SQVTM, CDR2 ANQGSEA.

This clone was seen just once. This rearrangement joins TRBV2 to TRBJ1-2; 7 nucleotides line up with TRBD1. Germline CDR1 and CDR2: SNHLY and FYNNEI. J lost 4 bases, V lost 6 bases, and 5 bases had no gene match. The CDR3 extends over 13 amino acids. CDR3 region: CASRADRAYGYTF. The CDR3 DNA reads as TGTGCCAGCAGGGCTGACAGGGCCTATGGCTACACCTTC.